The next 20 T cell receptor beta chains were all read from a single sample in a study of blood T cell repertoires in COVID-19. Here immunoSEQ multiplex PCR was the method, and the copy in TCRdb shows in-frame clones only, minus some. The sample holds about 210,000 clones, approximately 90% seen once. Material for sequencing was peripheral blood. Source of these receptors: a middle-aged man with acute or convalescent COVID-19.

This chain joins TRBV9 and TRBJ2-7; TRBD1 might be the D (6 bases). Germline V gene lookup returns CDR1 SGDLS and CDR2 YYNGEE. Trimming shortened V by 4 bases and J by 4 bases, and 18 bases separated the two germline ends. This CDR3 has 15 amino acids. CDR3 coding DNA: TGTGCCAGCAGCCCCCGAACCGGGACACCTTACGAGCAGTACTTC. As protein: CASSPRTGTPYEQYF.

This rearrangement joins TRBV24-1 to TRBJ1-2; a possible D gene is TRBD1 (5 bases). V lost 1 base and J 1 base, leaving 15 bases between the germline ends. Germline CDR1 and CDR2: KGHDR and SFDVKD. This CDR3 has 17 residues. CDR3 DNA sequence: TGTGCCACCAGTGATTTTGGGCCCCAGGGTGATAACTATGGCTACACCTTC. Amino acids: CATSDFGPQGDNYGYTF.

The chain has TRBV5-1 and TRBJ2-3; possibly TRBD2 for D (7 bases). The germline V gene has CDR1 SGHRS and CDR2 YFSETQ. The V gene lost 6 bases and the J gene lost 3 bases, with 14 bases spanning the gap. CDR3 length: 14 residues. CDR3 nucleotide sequence: TGCGCCAGCAACCCGGGGGGCTGGACAGATACGCAGTATTTT. Translation: CASNPGGWTDTQYF.

The chain is built from TRBV6-2 or TRBV6-3 and TRBJ2-2, with D possibly matching TRBD2 (5 bases). V lost 2 bases to trimming and J lost 3 bases, with 7 bases between them. The CDR3 contains 14 residues. The germline CDR1 and CDR2 sequences are MNHEY and SVGEGT. The CDR3 spells CASSYVRDTGELFF. The DNA for the CDR3 is TGTGCCAGCAGTTACGTGAGGGACACCGGGGAGCTGTTTTTT.

The V and J genes are TRBV6-4 and TRBJ2-5, with D possibly matching TRBD1 (5 bases). Germline V gene lookup returns CDR1 MRHNA and CDR2 SNTAGT. CDR3 length: 15 amino acids. V lost 4 bases, J lost 1 base, and 13 bases lay in between. This chain's CDR3 is CASSATGHFQETQYF. Written as DNA, the CDR3 is TGTGCCAGCAGTGCCACCGGACACTTCCAAGAGACCCAGTACTTC.

The chain is built from TRBV7-6 and TRBJ1-2; TRBD1 aligns across 7 bases. V dropped 0 bases and J dropped 0; count of bases not matched to a gene: 4. This CDR3 has 16 amino acids. Germline V gives CDR1 SGHVS, CDR2 FNYEAQ. The CDR3 sequence is CASSLAPGTANYGYTF. The CDR3 DNA follows: TGTGCCAGCAGCTTAGCGCCAGGGACAGCTAACTATGGCTACACCTTC.

The genes are TRBV7-9 and TRBJ2-7; D gene uncertain. CDR3 length: 14 residues. Deletions cut 6 bases from V and 2 bases from J, with 14 bases between. Germline-derived CDR1 and CDR2 are SEHNR and FQNEAQ (reference sequence). The CDR3 loop is CASRAAHGTYEQYF. The CDR3 coding sequence is TGTGCCAGCAGGGCGGCCCACGGTACCTACGAGCAGTACTTC.

The rearrangement uses TRBV15 and TRBJ2-3, with a tentative D call TRBD1 (6 bases). V lost 4 bases and J 2 bases, leaving 16 bases between the germline ends. Per the germline V gene, CDR1 is LNHNV and CDR2 is YYDKDF (reference sequence). This CDR3 region has 16 residues. The CDR3 loop reads CATSTGTRTPTDTQYF. The CDR3 DNA follows: TGTGCCACCAGCACCGGGACACGGACTCCCACAGATACGCAGTATTTT.

This chain uses TRBV7-9 with TRBJ2-7; 7 positions match TRBD1. From germline, CDR1 is SEHNR and CDR2 FQNEAQ (reference sequence). After removal of 8 bases from V and 0 bases from J, the junction contained 13 bases not matched to a gene. The CDR3 contains 16 residues. CDR3 amino acids: CASAKGQDRGSYEQYF. The CDR3 nucleotides read TGTGCCAGCGCTAAAGGACAGGATAGAGGCTCCTACGAGCAGTACTTC.

This clone was counted between two and nine times. The J gene is TRBJ2-3, the V gene TRBV30; D gene uncertain. Trimming removed 4 bases from V and 8 bases from J, with 19 bases in between. The CDR3 covers 14 residues. The germline CDR1 and CDR2 sequences are GTSNPN and SVGIG (reference sequence). CDR3 loop: CAWIQQANYGTQYF. The CDR3 region has the DNA TGTGCCTGGATACAGCAGGCAAATTATGGTACGCAGTATTTT.

The chain has TRBV28 and TRBJ2-3; D is possibly TRBD2 (5 bases). The ends were cut back, 4 bases at V and 2 bases at J, with 13 bases in the middle. This CDR3 spans 15 amino acids. Germline V gene sequence: CDR1 MDHEN, CDR2 SYDVKM. CDR3 coding DNA: TGTGCCAGCAGTTCTTCCATGGACTTCACAGATACGCAGTATTTT. It translates to CASSSSMDFTDTQYF.

The rearrangement joins TRBV14 to TRBJ1-6; D unclear. With 4 bases removed from V and 7 bases from J, the gap between germline ends came to 14 bases. Germline V gives CDR1 SGHDN, CDR2 FVKESK. This CDR3 is built from 15 residues. CDR3 protein: CASSPFAVKNSPLHF. In nucleotides, the CDR3 is TGTGCCAGCAGCCCCTTTGCGGTAAAGAATTCACCCCTCCACTTT. The whole variable domain, remainder taken from reference TRBV14 and TRBJ1-6, is EAGVTQFPSHSVIEKGQTVTLRCDPISGHDNLYWYRRVMGKEIKFLLHFVKESKQDESGMPNNRFLAERTGGTYSTLKVQPAELEDSGVYFCASSPFAVKNSPLHFGNGTRLTVT.

The chain links TRBV28 to TRBJ2-3, with D possibly matching TRBD2 (6 bases). Germline CDR1 is MDHEN and CDR2 is SYDVKM. Trimming shortened V by 2 bases and J by 0 bases, and 12 bases separated the two germline ends. The CDR3 runs 16 residues. This chain's CDR3 is CASSLPAGPSTDTQYF. The CDR3 bases are TGTGCCAGCAGTTTACCGGCGGGACCTAGCACAGATACGCAGTATTTT.

The chain is built from TRBV28 and TRBJ2-5; 8 nucleotides match TRBD1. J gave up 5 bases and V 7 bases, and 0 bases lay outside the gene matches. The CDR3 runs to 11 residues. The germline CDR1 and CDR2 sequences are MDHEN and SYDVKM. The CDR3 nucleotides are TGTGCCAGCAACAGGGGGGAGACCCAGTACTTC. Translation: CASNRGETQYF.

V usage is TRBV27 and J usage is TRBJ2-1; 11 nucleotides agree with TRBD1. Trimming at V came to 3 bases and at J to 3 bases, leaving 4 bases not matched to a gene. Germline CDR1 reads MNHEY; CDR2 reads SMNVEV (reference sequence). This CDR3 spans 16 amino acids. The CDR3 DNA sequence: TGTGCCAGCAGTTTGTGGACAGGGGGCGACTACAATGAGCAGTTCTTC. Encoded protein: CASSLWTGGDYNEQFF.

The V gene is TRBV19, the J gene TRBJ2-7, with TRBD2 identical over 11 bases. This CDR3 spans 13 amino acids. CDR1 and CDR2 from the germline V gene are LNHDA and SQIVND (reference sequence). V lost 3 bases to trimming and J lost 10 bases; unmatched junction nucleotides: 5. The chain's CDR3 is CASSMMTSGAQYF. DNA for the CDR3: TGTGCCAGTAGTATGATGACTAGCGGGGCTCAGTACTTC.

In DNA, the CDR3 is TGTGCCAGCACTCAAAATGGAGGACAGGGGGCGGACTATGGCTACACCTTC. It specifies CASTQNGGQGADYGYTF. The chain employs TRBV25-1 and TRBJ1-2, with TRBD1 matching 11 bases. Unmatched junction bases numbered 13, after V lost 7 bases and J lost 3 bases. Germline assignment: CDR1 MGHDK and CDR2 SYGVNS. This CDR3 is built from 17 residues.

This clone came up a few times. The chain employs TRBV11-2 and TRBJ1-2; D unclear. V was cut by 0 bases and J by 4 bases, with 12 bases left in between. CDR1 and CDR2 (germline): SGHAT, FQNNGV. This CDR3 spans 15 amino acids. This CDR3 reads CASSLEAGIIYGYTF. For the CDR3, the DNA is TGTGCCAGCAGCTTAGAGGCGGGCATCATCTATGGCTACACCTTC.

The gene calls are TRBV30 and TRBJ2-1; possible D gene TRBD1, 5 bases. The CDR3 covers 13 residues. In germline, CDR1 is GTSNPN, CDR2 SVGIG (reference sequence). The V end was cut by 4 bases, the J end by 5 bases, with 12 bases between. Here the CDR3 reads CAWNLGLDNEQFF. DNA of the CDR3: TGTGCCTGGAATTTGGGGCTGGACAATGAGCAGTTCTTC.

The V and J genes are TRBV11-3 and TRBJ2-7; D ambiguous. Per the germline V gene, CDR1 is SGHNT and CDR2 is YENEEA. The CDR3 totals 13 residues. Trimming left V 1 base short and J 4 bases short, with 8 bases between. The CDR3 nucleotides are TGTGCCAGCAGCTTAGCCGGAGCTTACGAGCAGTACTTC. Translation gives CASSLAGAYEQYF.